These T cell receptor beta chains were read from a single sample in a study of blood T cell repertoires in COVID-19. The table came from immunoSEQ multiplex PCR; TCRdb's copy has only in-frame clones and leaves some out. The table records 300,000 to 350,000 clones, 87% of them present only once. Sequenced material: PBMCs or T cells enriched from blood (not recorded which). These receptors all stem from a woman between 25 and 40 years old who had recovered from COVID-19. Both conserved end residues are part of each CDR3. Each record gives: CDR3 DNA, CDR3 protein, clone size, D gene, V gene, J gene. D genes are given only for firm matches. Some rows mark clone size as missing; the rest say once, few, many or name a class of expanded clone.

CDR3nt: TGCGCCAGCACCCCGTGGGGGGTGGGTGAGCAGTTCTTC
CDR3aa: CASTPWGVGEQFF
abundance: few
d_gene: -
v_gene: TRBV5-1
j_gene: TRBJ2-1

CDR3nt: TGTGCCAGCTCACACGATGGGGGGGCTTCCGAGCAGTTCTTC
CDR3aa: CASSHDGGASEQFF
abundance: -
d_gene: -
v_gene: TRBV18
j_gene: TRBJ2-1

CDR3nt: TGTGCCAGCAGACCTGGGCTAGGGGACACTGAAGCTTTCTTT
CDR3aa: CASRPGLGDTEAFF
abundance: -
d_gene: -
v_gene: TRBV9
j_gene: TRBJ1-1

CDR3nt: TGCGCCAGCCGGGGGGGTGGGACTCACACTGAAGCTTTCTTT
CDR3aa: CASRGGGTHTEAFF
abundance: -
d_gene: -
v_gene: TRBV10-2
j_gene: TRBJ1-1

CDR3nt: TGTGCCAGCTGCAGACAACGGGAGCAGTACTTC
CDR3aa: CASCRQREQYF
abundance: -
d_gene: -
v_gene: TRBV12-3/TRBV12-4
j_gene: TRBJ2-7

CDR3nt: TGTGCCAGCAGCTTGGGCCCGACTAGCGGGGGGGAGCAAGAGACCCAGTACTTC
CDR3aa: CASSLGPTSGGEQETQYF
abundance: -
d_gene: TRBD2
v_gene: TRBV5-4
j_gene: TRBJ2-5

CDR3nt: TGTGCCAGCACCCCGGCAGGCTACTACGAGCAGTACTTC
CDR3aa: CASTPAGYYEQYF
abundance: -
d_gene: -
v_gene: TRBV12-3/TRBV12-4
j_gene: TRBJ2-7

CDR3nt: TGTGCCAGCAGCCGGACAGGGAGGACTGAAGCTTTCTTT
CDR3aa: CASSRTGRTEAFF
abundance: few
d_gene: TRBD1
v_gene: TRBV5-8
j_gene: TRBJ1-1

CDR3nt: TGTGCCATCAGTGACGAGGGTTCGCAGCCCCAGCATTTT
CDR3aa: CAISDEGSQPQHF
abundance: -
d_gene: -
v_gene: TRBV10-3
j_gene: TRBJ1-5

CDR3nt: TGTGCCAGCAGTCCATCGGGAAGGGCTAATGAAAAACTGTTTTTT
CDR3aa: CASSPSGRANEKLFF
abundance: -
d_gene: -
v_gene: TRBV28
j_gene: TRBJ1-4

CDR3nt: TGTGCCAGCTTAATTACAGGGTGGAGTGGCTACACCTTC
CDR3aa: CASLITGWSGYTF
abundance: few
d_gene: -
v_gene: TRBV6-5
j_gene: TRBJ1-2

CDR3nt: TGCAGCGTAGCAGGGGGCTATGGCTACACCTTC
CDR3aa: CSVAGGYGYTF
abundance: -
d_gene: TRBD1
v_gene: TRBV29-1
j_gene: TRBJ1-2

CDR3nt: TGTGCCAGCATCACAGGGGGGGCAGCAACCTACGAGCAGTACTTC
CDR3aa: CASITGGAATYEQYF
abundance: -
d_gene: -
v_gene: TRBV28
j_gene: TRBJ2-7

CDR3nt: TGTGCCAGCAGTCCGGGGAGCGGTCCCTACGAGCAGTACTTC
CDR3aa: CASSPGSGPYEQYF
abundance: once
d_gene: -
v_gene: TRBV27
j_gene: TRBJ2-7

CDR3nt: TGTGCCACCAGTGAAGGGCGGGCGGGGACTGAAGCTTTCTTT
CDR3aa: CATSEGRAGTEAFF
abundance: -
d_gene: -
v_gene: TRBV24-1
j_gene: TRBJ1-1

CDR3nt: TGCGCCAGCAGCCAAGATGGCCGGGGCAATCAGCCCCAGCATTTT
CDR3aa: CASSQDGRGNQPQHF
abundance: -
d_gene: -
v_gene: TRBV4-3
j_gene: TRBJ1-5

CDR3nt: TGCGCCAGCAGCGAACGGACAGGGCATGCCTACGAGCAGTACTTC
CDR3aa: CASSERTGHAYEQYF
abundance: -
d_gene: TRBD1
v_gene: TRBV5-1
j_gene: TRBJ2-7

CDR3nt: TGTGCCAGCGACCGTTCCGGGGGGAACAATCAGCCCCAGCATTTT
CDR3aa: CASDRSGGNNQPQHF
abundance: -
d_gene: -
v_gene: TRBV28
j_gene: TRBJ1-5

CDR3nt: TGTGCCAGCAACAAACTCCGAACGGGATGGAACACTGAAGCTTTCTTT
CDR3aa: CASNKLRTGWNTEAFF
abundance: -
d_gene: -
v_gene: TRBV11-2
j_gene: TRBJ1-1

CDR3nt: TGTGCCAGCAGTGAAGTCGGCAGACTGTACCAAGAGACCCAGTACTTC
CDR3aa: CASSEVGRLYQETQYF
abundance: -
d_gene: -
v_gene: TRBV6-1
j_gene: TRBJ2-5

CDR3nt: TGTGCCAGCAGCTTAGAGTTTCAGGGAAATGAGCAGTTCTTC
CDR3aa: CASSLEFQGNEQFF
abundance: -
d_gene: -
v_gene: TRBV11-2
j_gene: TRBJ2-1

CDR3nt: TGTGCCAGCACCCCTGCATCGGGGGGGCGTCGGTACAATGAGCAGTTCTTC
CDR3aa: CASTPASGGRRYNEQFF
abundance: -
d_gene: TRBD2
v_gene: TRBV6-2/TRBV6-3
j_gene: TRBJ2-1